Included here is one T cell receptor (beta chain) sequence, with context. This clone was found a few times. The antigen it binds to is not known. Base qualities were left out, and no much larger clone turns up one base away. Single viable CD3+CD4+CD8-CD45RO+ cells were sorted as memory CD4+ T cells on a FACSAria II. CMV serostatus was assessed using a Roche Elecsys assay, by which serum IgG against CMV pp150, pp28, p38 and p52 was detected. Following thawing, total CD4+ T cells were enriched through positive selection using CD4 magnetic microbeads. The samples came from a separate study whose specific focus was interrogating the CD4+ T cell memory repertoire. Following standard operating procedures, peripheral blood mononuclear cells were isolated and cryopreserved, while serum was kept at -80 degrees C. The staining relied on CD3-PerCP (BW264/56), CD4-APC (RPA-T4), CD45RO-PE (UCHT1) and CD8-Pacific Orange (3B5) antibodies, and Sytox blue was used to exclude non-viable cells.

The sample comes from a study of memory CD4+ T cells and cytomegalovirus serostatus (dated 2019 in TCRdb). For the wider study: The roughly 33 healthy Belgian adults in the cohort included 9 who were CMV seropositive and approximately 24 who were CMV seronegative. To replicate a published TCR-based CMV serostatus classifier, the researchers sequenced the CD4+ memory TCRbeta repertoires of a Belgian cohort whose cytomegalovirus serostatus was known.

The Quick-DNA Microprep Kit was used to extract genomic DNA from the sorted cells. Amplification of TCRbeta DNA was done with the immunoSEQ hsTCRbeta kit, following the protocol from the manufacturer. TCRbeta libraries were sequenced on an Illumina MiSeq instrument. Processing in the source paper ran as follows. Once out-of-frame sequences had been removed, 2,204,828 distinct TCRbeta sequences were left, which works out to an average of approximately 61,000 per individual. Two values were used to score each individual: the count of 150 to 200 previously reported CMV-associated TCRbeta sequences and the total count of productive distinct TCRbeta sequences. A beta-binomial model was reimplemented in Python, and scikit-learn random forests with default parameters were trained on data from the US cohort. Classifier performance on the Belgian cohort was reported as the median AUC with percentile confidence intervals calculated over 10,000 bootstrap iterations. Entries here come from immuneACCESS through TCRdb and include only in-frame sequences with V and J called. Some clones fail to appear in such tables; in the studies checked, an unresolved V gene covers under half of the shortfall, and the cause of the remainder is unknown. The DNA was the basis for D and trimming; V, J and clone size are from that table. Recorded for this sample are under 100,000 clones; 65% to 85% of them occurred a single time. The top ten clones comprise around 0.78% of the sample.

V drops 5 bases and J drops 10 bases, leaving 9 bases in between. Its CDR3 holds 12 amino acids, cysteine through phenylalanine. Only CDR3 DNA remains: 36 bases, in frame from the first base. CDR1 SNHLY and CDR2 FYNNEI are derived from the germline V gene. The investigation overall reported the following: Among the 150 to 200 previously reported CMV-associated TCRbeta sequences, 67 showed up in the CD4+ memory repertoires, with each one found in between one and five individuals. Unlike the original study, which covered naive and memory CD4+ and CD8+ populations, the Belgian study sequenced only CD4+CD45RO+ memory cells. For CMV serostatus prediction, a median bootstrapped AUC of approximately 0.95 was reached with the original framework, and a median bootstrapped AUC of around 0.9 was reached with a US-trained random forest. The results were interpreted as suggesting that the CMV-associated TCR signature is largely present in the CD4+ memory repertoire. The original-framework classifier achieved a median bootstrapped AUC of almost 0.97 with a 95% CI of 0.76-1.00 on the Belgian cohort.

This chain joins TRBV2 to TRBJ1-6; no D gene call is confident. This receptor was obtained from an adult in good health and CMV-seronegative. Specimen: memory CD4+ T cells from blood. The DNA sequence is as follows: TGTGCCAGCAGTAGTCCAGAGTCACCCCTCCACTTT. It translates as CASSSPESPLHF.